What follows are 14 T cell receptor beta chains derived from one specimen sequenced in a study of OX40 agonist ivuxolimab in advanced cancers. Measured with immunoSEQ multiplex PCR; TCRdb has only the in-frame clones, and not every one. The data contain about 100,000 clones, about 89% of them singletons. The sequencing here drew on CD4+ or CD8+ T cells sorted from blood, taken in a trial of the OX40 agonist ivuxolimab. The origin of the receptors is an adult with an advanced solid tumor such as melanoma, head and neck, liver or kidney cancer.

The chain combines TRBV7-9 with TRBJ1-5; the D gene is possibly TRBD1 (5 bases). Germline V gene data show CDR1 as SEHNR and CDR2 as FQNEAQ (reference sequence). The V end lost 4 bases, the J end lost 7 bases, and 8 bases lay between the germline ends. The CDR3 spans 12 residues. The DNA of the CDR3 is TGTGCCAGCAGCTGGGACGGGCAGCCCCAGCATTTT. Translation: CASSWDGQPQHF. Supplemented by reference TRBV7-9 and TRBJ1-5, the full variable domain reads DTGVSQNPRHKITKRGQNVTFRCDPISEHNRLYWYRQTLGQGPEFLTYFQNEAQLEKSRLLSDRFSAERPKGSFSTLEIQRTEQGDSAMYLCASSWDGQPQHFGDGTRLSIL.

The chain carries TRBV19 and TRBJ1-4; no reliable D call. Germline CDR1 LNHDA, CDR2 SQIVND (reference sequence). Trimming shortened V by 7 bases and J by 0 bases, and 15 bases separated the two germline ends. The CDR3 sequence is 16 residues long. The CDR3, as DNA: TGTGCCAGTATGGGTAAACGGTCTGCAACTAATGAAAAACTGTTTTTT. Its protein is CASMGKRSATNEKLFF.

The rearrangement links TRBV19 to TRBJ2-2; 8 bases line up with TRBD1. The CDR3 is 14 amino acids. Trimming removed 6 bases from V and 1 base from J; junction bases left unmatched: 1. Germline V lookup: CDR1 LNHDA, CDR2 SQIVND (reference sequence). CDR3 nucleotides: TGTGCCAGTAGAGGACAGGGGAACACCGGGGAGCTGTTTTTT. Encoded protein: CASRGQGNTGELFF.

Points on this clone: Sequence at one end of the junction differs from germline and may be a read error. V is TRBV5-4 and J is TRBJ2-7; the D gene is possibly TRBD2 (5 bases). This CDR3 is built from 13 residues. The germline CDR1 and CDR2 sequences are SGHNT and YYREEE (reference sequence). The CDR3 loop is CASSSETGYVQYF. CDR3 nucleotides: TGTGCCAGCAGCTCGGAGACGGGATACGTGCAGTACTTC.

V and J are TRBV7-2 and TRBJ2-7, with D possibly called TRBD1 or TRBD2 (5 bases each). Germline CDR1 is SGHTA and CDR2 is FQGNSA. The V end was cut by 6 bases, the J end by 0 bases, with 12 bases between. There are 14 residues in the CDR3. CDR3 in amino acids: CASSTRGGSYEQYF. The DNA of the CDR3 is TGTGCCAGCAGTACACGGGGCGGCTCCTACGAGCAGTACTTC.

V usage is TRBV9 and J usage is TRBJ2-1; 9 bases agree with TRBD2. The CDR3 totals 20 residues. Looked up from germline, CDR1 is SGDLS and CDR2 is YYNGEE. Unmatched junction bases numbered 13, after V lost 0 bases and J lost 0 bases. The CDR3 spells CASSVAGLAGSSGSYNEQFF. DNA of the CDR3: TGTGCCAGCAGCGTAGCTGGCCTAGCGGGAAGTTCGGGCTCCTACAATGAGCAGTTCTTC.

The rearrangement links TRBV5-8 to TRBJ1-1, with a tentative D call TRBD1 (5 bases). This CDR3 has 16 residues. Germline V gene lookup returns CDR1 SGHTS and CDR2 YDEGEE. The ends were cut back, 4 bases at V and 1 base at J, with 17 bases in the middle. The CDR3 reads CASSRGEGNSNTEAFF. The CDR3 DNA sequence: TGTGCCAGCAGCCGAGGGGAGGGTAATTCGAACACTGAAGCTTTCTTT. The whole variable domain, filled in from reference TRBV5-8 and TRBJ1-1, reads EAGVTQSPTHLIKTRGQQATLRCSPISGHTSVYWYQQALGLGLQFLLWYDEGEERNRGNFPPRFSGRQFPNYSSELNVNALELEDSALYLCASSRGEGNSNTEAFFGQGTRLTVV.

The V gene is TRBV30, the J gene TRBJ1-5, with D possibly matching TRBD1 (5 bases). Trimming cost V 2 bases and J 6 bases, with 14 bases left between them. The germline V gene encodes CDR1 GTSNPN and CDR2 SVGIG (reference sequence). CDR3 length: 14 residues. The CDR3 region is CAWSLGVGVQPQHF. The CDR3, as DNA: TGTGCCTGGAGTTTGGGGGTGGGGGTTCAGCCCCAGCATTTT. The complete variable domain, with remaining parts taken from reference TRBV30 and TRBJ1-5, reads SQTIHQWPATLVQPVGSPLSLECTVEGTSNPNLYWYRQAAGRGLQLLFYSVGIGQISSEVPQNLSASRPQDRQFILSSKKLLLSDSGFYLCAWSLGVGVQPQHFGDGTRLSIL.

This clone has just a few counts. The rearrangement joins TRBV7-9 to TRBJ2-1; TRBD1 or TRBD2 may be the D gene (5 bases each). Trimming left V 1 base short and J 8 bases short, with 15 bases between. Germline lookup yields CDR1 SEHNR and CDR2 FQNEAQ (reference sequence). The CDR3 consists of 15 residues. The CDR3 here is CASSLGGSSRDEQFF. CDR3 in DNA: TGTGCCAGCAGCTTAGGGGGGAGTAGTAGGGATGAGCAGTTCTTC.

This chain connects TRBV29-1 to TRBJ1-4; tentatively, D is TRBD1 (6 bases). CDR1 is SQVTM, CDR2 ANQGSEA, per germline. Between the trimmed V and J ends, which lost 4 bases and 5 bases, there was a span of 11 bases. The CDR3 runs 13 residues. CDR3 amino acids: CSVGGGPNEKLFF. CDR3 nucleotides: TGCAGCGTTGGAGGGGGTCCCAATGAAAAACTGTTTTTT.

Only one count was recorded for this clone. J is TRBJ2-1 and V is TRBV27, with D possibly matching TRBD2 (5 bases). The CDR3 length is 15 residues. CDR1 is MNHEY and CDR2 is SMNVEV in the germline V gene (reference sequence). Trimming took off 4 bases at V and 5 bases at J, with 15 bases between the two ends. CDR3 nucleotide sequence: TGTGCCAGCAGTTCCCTAGCAGGCCCGGACAATGAGCAGTTCTTC. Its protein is CASSSLAGPDNEQFF.

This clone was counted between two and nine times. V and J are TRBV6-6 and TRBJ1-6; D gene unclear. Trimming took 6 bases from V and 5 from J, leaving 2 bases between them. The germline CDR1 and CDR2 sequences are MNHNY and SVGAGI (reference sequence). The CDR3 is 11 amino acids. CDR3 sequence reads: CASRDNSPLHF. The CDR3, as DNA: TGTGCCAGCAGGGATAATTCACCCCTCCACTTT.

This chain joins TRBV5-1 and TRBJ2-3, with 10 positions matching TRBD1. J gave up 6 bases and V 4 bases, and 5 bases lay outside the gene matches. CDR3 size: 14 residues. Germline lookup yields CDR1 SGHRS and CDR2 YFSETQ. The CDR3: CASSQTGGADTQYF. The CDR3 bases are TGCGCCAGCAGCCAGACAGGGGGCGCGGATACGCAGTATTTT.

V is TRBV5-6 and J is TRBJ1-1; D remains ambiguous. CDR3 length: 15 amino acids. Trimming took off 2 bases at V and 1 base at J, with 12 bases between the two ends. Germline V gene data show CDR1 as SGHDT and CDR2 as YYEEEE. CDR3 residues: CASSLSGLRNTEAFF. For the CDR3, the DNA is TGTGCCAGCAGCTTATCCGGTTTGAGGAACACTGAAGCTTTCTTT.